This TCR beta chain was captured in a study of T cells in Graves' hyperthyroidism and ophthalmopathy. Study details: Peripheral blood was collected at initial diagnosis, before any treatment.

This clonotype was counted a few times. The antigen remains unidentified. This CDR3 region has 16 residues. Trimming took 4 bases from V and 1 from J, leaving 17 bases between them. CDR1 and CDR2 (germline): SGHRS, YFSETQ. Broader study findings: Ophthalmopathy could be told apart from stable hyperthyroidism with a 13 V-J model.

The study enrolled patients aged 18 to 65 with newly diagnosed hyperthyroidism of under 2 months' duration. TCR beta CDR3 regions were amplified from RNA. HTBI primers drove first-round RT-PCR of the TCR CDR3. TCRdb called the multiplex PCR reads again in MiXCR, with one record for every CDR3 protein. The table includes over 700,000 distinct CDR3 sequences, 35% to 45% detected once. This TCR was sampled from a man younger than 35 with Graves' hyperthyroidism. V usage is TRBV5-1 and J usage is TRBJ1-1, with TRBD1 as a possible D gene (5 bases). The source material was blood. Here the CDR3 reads CASSAQGAGQNTEAFF. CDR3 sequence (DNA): TGCGCCAGCAGCGCCCAGGGAGCGGGTCAGAACACTGAAGCTTTCTTT.